This passage covers 10 T cell receptor beta chains from one sample sequenced in a study of vaccination and CD4 T cells after COVID-19. These receptors are not linked to any known antigen. Treatment reported: approximately 11-day PBMC culture with coronavirus spike peptide pools or control peptides (ViraFEST assay). Sequencing of the DNA from cultured CD4+ T cells was carried out with the Oncomine TCR Beta short-read assay. TCRdb passed the PCR reads through MiXCR, listing each CDR3 protein once. Seen here are about 20,000 distinct CDR3 sequences, about 42% observed once, and the top ten hold roughly a quarter. The starting material was CD4+ T cells from blood, cultured in vitro, obtained before SARS-CoV-2 vaccination. The origin of the receptors is a human donor who received a COVID-19 vaccine.

The chain carries TRBV5-1 and TRBJ2-5; D is perhaps TRBD1 (6 bases). Germline V gene sequence: CDR1 SGHRS, CDR2 YFSETQ. CDR3 length equals 14 residues. Trimming removed 0 bases at V and 1 base at J, with 7 bases between. The CDR3 here is CASSLVDSQETQYF. As DNA, the CDR3 is TGCGCCAGCAGCTTGGTGGACAGCCAAGAGACCCAGTACTTC.

The chain employs TRBV6-1 and TRBJ1-5; 7 bases match TRBD1. Trimming took 1 base from V and 4 from J; bases not matched to a gene: 4. CDR1 is MNHNS and CDR2 is SASEGT in the germline V gene. The CDR3 contains 15 residues. The CDR3 sequence: CASSEGQGGNQPQHF. CDR3 sequence (DNA): TGTGCCAGCAGTGAAGGACAGGGAGGGAATCAGCCCCAGCATTTT.

The chain employs TRBV6-1 and TRBJ2-6; TRBD1 agrees at 7 bases. The CDR3 runs 18 residues. The ends lost 6 bases at V and 0 bases at J; junction bases unmatched: 11. Germline assignment: CDR1 MNHNS and CDR2 SASEGT. The CDR3 loop reads CASRRRQGNLSGANVLTF. CDR3 bases: TGTGCCAGCAGACGTAGACAGGGAAACCTCTCTGGGGCCAACGTCCTGACTTTC.

The genes are TRBV20-1 and TRBJ1-1, with a tentative D call TRBD1 (5 bases). Germline values: CDR1 DFQATT, CDR2 SNEGSKA (reference sequence). Trimming removed 3 bases from V and 6 bases from J, with 17 bases in between. The CDR3 has 14 residues. CDR3 sequence reads: CSASLKGVAAEAFF. CDR3 bases: TGCAGTGCTAGCCTAAAAGGGGTAGCGGCTGAAGCTTTCTTT.

This clonotype was observed a few times. Written as DNA, the CDR3 is TGTGCCAGCAGACCTCTGGCGGGGGGGGGTATGACCCAGTACTTC. Residues: CASRPLAGGGMTQYF. The gene calls are TRBV2 and TRBJ2-5; 9 bases align to TRBD2. Trimming took 6 bases from V and 7 from J; bases not matched to a gene: 12. The CDR3 extends over 15 amino acids. Germline loops: CDR1 SNHLY, CDR2 FYNNEI.

The rearrangement links TRBV20-1 to TRBJ1-2; D not resolved. The CDR3 runs to 12 residues. Germline values: CDR1 DFQATT, CDR2 SNEGSKA (reference sequence). With 3 bases removed from V and 6 bases from J, the gap between germline ends came to 11 bases. The chain's CDR3 is CSARDNTDGYTF. DNA for the CDR3: TGCAGTGCTAGGGATAACACAGATGGCTACACCTTC.

This clonotype occurred a few times. The chain carries TRBV20-1 and TRBJ1-5; the D is unclear. Germline V gene sequence: CDR1 DFQATT, CDR2 SNEGSKA (reference sequence). Trimming cost V 0 bases and J 8 bases, with 26 bases left between them. The CDR3 covers 18 residues. The CDR3 region has the DNA TGCAGTGCTAGAGATCCCCAACTGGCAGGCCCGGATACGGAGCCCCAGCATTTT. The encoded protein is CSARDPQLAGPDTEPQHF.

This clonotype turned up a few times. This rearrangement joins TRBV11-3 to TRBJ2-2; D gene unclear. This CDR3 is built from 14 residues. V dropped 1 base and J dropped 7 bases, with 10 bases sitting between them. Germline loops: CDR1 SGHNT, CDR2 YENEEA. This chain's CDR3 is CASSLGARVGELFF. CDR3 in DNA: TGTGCCAGCAGCTTAGGGGCTAGAGTCGGGGAGCTGTTTTTT.

V gene TRBV12-3 or TRBV12-4 combines with J gene TRBJ2-7; D might be TRBD1 (6 bases). The CDR3 totals 15 residues. Trimming shortened V by 1 base and J by 4 bases, and 14 bases separated the two germline ends. DNA for the CDR3: TGTGCCAGCAGTTTAGATAGACGGACAGATTACGAGCAGTACTTC. As protein: CASSLDRRTDYEQYF.

A few counts support this clonotype. The V gene is TRBV20-1, the J gene TRBJ2-5, with TRBD2 identical over 14 bases. Germline loops: CDR1 DFQATT, CDR2 SNEGSKA (reference sequence). The CDR3 contains 14 residues. V lost 5 bases, J lost 3 bases, and 2 bases stayed unmatched. DNA of the CDR3: TGCAGTGCTGGACTAGCGGGAGGAAAAGAGACCCAGTACTTC. This codes for CSAGLAGGKETQYF.